The subject of this entry is one T cell receptor (beta chain). These data are taken from a study of blood T cell repertoires in COVID-19. Germline assignment: CDR1 MNHEY and CDR2 SVGEGT. The CDR3 runs to 18 residues. V lost 2 bases to trimming and J lost 2 bases; unmatched junction nucleotides: 10. Some clones are missing from TCRdb's copy, which holds only in-frame ones; the method was immunoSEQ multiplex PCR. The table has about 240,000 clones, around 90% seen once. This clonotype was sampled from a woman aged 70 to 79 with active or convalescent COVID-19. The sample consisted of peripheral blood. The J gene is TRBJ2-5, the V gene TRBV6-2 or TRBV6-3; 11 bases fit TRBD2. This chain's CDR3 is CASSYRGTSGFNQETQYF. DNA of the CDR3: TGTGCCAGCAGTTACCGGGGGACTAGCGGTTTCAATCAAGAGACCCAGTACTTC.